This T cell receptor (beta chain) was captured by sequencing in a study of blood T cells in healthy people across ages. Study-level findings and limits: Age showed a roughly linear inverse relationship with TCR beta diversity per million T cells. A strong correlation between TCR beta diversity and naive T cell percentage was seen.

Ranging in age from roughly 6 to 100, the donors were healthy Caucasian individuals from Russia. A word on this clonotype: Antigen specificity is unknown. Without the conserved terminal phenylalanine or tryptophan, this CDR3 likely stems from a read error.

The germline gives CDR1 MDHEN, CDR2 SYDVKM. The CDR3 consists of 12 residues. The V gene lost 6 bases and the J gene lost 3 bases, with 9 bases spanning the gap. Using a J-beta primer mix together with a sample-barcoded 5' primer, a second PCR was run for roughly 6 to 12 cycles. Using its own MiXCR run on the 5' RACE reads, TCRdb lists one record per CDR3 protein. The sample holds roughly 930,000 distinct CDR3 sequences, 48% seen once. The TCR sequence derives from a man under 40 in good health. V gene TRBV28 combines with J gene TRBJ2-7; D not certain. Source material: blood. DNA of the CDR3: TGTGCCAGCAGCGAGTCAAGCTACGAGCAGTACTTA. Its protein is CASSESSYEQYL.